A single sample is the source of the 9 T cell receptor beta chains below, sequenced in a study of chemoradiotherapy in HPV16-positive cancers. Data came from immunoSEQ multiplex PCR; TCRdb stores just in-frame clones and leaves some out. This sample has around 7,700 clones, with under 80% found just once. Sample collection occurred from a patient who underwent chemoradiotherapy. These receptors originate from a human donor with HPV-associated anogenital cancer.

This clone was seen a handful of times. The rearrangement links TRBV4-2 to TRBJ1-5, with a tentative D call TRBD1 (5 bases). In germline, CDR1 is LGHNA, CDR2 YNFKEQ. Trimming cost V 0 bases and J 7 bases, with 13 bases left between them. This CDR3 region has 15 residues. The CDR3 region is CASSQDMAGRQPQHF. DNA of the CDR3: TGTGCCAGCAGCCAAGATATGGCAGGGAGGCAGCCCCAGCATTTT.

This clone was recorded only once. The V call is TRBV10-3, the J call TRBJ2-3; 7 bases match TRBD2. Germline assignment: CDR1 ENHRY and CDR2 SYGVKD. The J segment lost 2 bases and the V segment lost 0 bases, leaving 8 bases of the junction unmatched. CDR3 length: 17 amino acids. CDR3 in DNA: TGTGCCATCAGTGAGTCGTCGCCCGGGACTACCACAGATACGCAGTATTTT. Protein product: CAISESSPGTTTDTQYF.

The rearrangement joins TRBV7-2 to TRBJ2-1; D is possibly TRBD2 (6 bases). The V end was cut by 2 bases, the J end by 7 bases, with 12 bases between. The CDR3 totals 14 residues. Germline values: CDR1 SGHTA, CDR2 FQGNSA. CDR3 in amino acids: CASSLFSGDNEQFF. Here the CDR3 DNA reads TGTGCCAGCAGCTTATTCTCGGGGGATAATGAGCAGTTCTTC.

This clone was seen once. V is TRBV4-2 and J is TRBJ2-5; D might be TRBD1 (6 bases). Germline CDR1 LGHNA, CDR2 YNFKEQ. The length of the CDR3 is 17 residues. The germline V and J ends were trimmed by 0 bases and 4 bases, with 18 bases remaining between them. The CDR3: CASSQDVGTPGRETQYF. The CDR3 bases are TGTGCCAGCAGCCAAGATGTAGGGACACCTGGTCGAGAGACCCAGTACTTC.

The CDR3 DNA reads as TGTGCCAGCAGTTTTCTCACGGGACGGTCGCAAGAGACCCAGTACTTC. The encoded protein is CASSFLTGRSQETQYF. The V call is TRBV28, the J call TRBJ2-5, with D perhaps given as TRBD1 or TRBD2 (5 bases each). The CDR3 length is 16 residues. Germline V gene sequence: CDR1 MDHEN, CDR2 SYDVKM. The V gene lost 3 bases and the J gene lost 2 bases, with 16 bases spanning the gap.

This clone was detected once. The junction departs from the called germline gene at one end, perhaps through a read error. The genes are TRBV7-7 and TRBJ2-2; 9 bases fit TRBD2. Looked up from germline, CDR1 is SSHAT and CDR2 is FNYEAQ (reference sequence). The CDR3 consists of 18 residues. The CDR3 reads CASSFGFSGSPNTGELFF. The CDR3 region has the DNA TGTGCTAGCAGCTTCGGGTTTAGCGGGAGCCCGAACACCGGGGAGCTGTTTTTT.

This sequence joins TRBV2 and TRBJ2-2, with 9 nucleotides matching TRBD2. Germline assignment: CDR1 SNHLY and CDR2 FYNNEI. The CDR3 is 16 residues long. V was clipped by 7 bases and J by 2 bases; unmatched bases: 8. The CDR3 DNA reads as TGTGCCAGCACCGGAGCAGCGGGGGGCAACACCGGGGAGCTGTTTTTT. As protein: CASTGAAGGNTGELFF.

V usage is TRBV9 and J usage is TRBJ2-3, with D perhaps TRBD1 or TRBD2 (5 bases each). CDR1 and CDR2 (germline): SGDLS, YYNGEE. V was clipped by 4 bases and J by 2 bases, with 14 bases between them. This CDR3 has 15 residues. The CDR3 sequence is CASSQAGSPTDTQYF. CDR3 DNA sequence: TGTGCCAGCAGCCAAGCAGGGAGTCCCACAGATACGCAGTATTTT.

The rearrangement joins TRBV29-1 to TRBJ2-7; tentative D call: TRBD1 (6 bases). With 4 bases removed from V and 0 bases from J, the gap between germline ends came to 10 bases. This CDR3 region has 13 residues. CDR1 and CDR2 from the germline V gene are SQVTM and ANQGSEA. The CDR3: CSVGQGISYEQYF. The CDR3 DNA reads TGCAGCGTTGGGCAGGGGATCTCCTACGAGCAGTACTTC.